A selection of T cell receptor beta chains follows, all from one sample in a study of blood T cell repertoires in COVID-19. This table comes from immunoSEQ multiplex PCR, and its TCRdb copy is limited to in-frame clones, with some not included. The sample shows about 40,000 clones, about 85% of them seen only once. The sample consisted of peripheral blood. The source is a human donor in a cohort sampled during active COVID-19. The CDR3 runs from the conserved cysteine through the conserved F or W. The D gene is left open where the match is weak. Where a row states a size, it is once, few, many or the class of an expanded clone; other rows omit it.

abundance: -; j_gene: TRBJ1-3; v_gene: TRBV5-6; d_gene: TRBD1; CDR3nt: TGTGCCAGCCTTATGTTCGACAGGGCTGGAAACACCATATATTTT; CDR3aa: CASLMFDRAGNTIYF
abundance: once; j_gene: TRBJ2-2; v_gene: TRBV11-2; d_gene: -; CDR3nt: TGTGCCAGCAGCTTAGGGGGTCAGGGTGTGAGAACCGGGGAGCTGTTTTTT; CDR3aa: CASSLGGQGVRTGELFF
abundance: -; j_gene: TRBJ1-2; v_gene: TRBV11-2; d_gene: -; CDR3nt: TGTGCCAGCAGCTTAACCCATACAGGAAAGTATGGCTACACCTTC; CDR3aa: CASSLTHTGKYGYTF
abundance: -; j_gene: TRBJ1-4; v_gene: TRBV7-6; d_gene: -; CDR3nt: TGTGCCAGCAGCTCCGGACAGTTATCAACTAATGAAAAACTGTTTTTT; CDR3aa: CASSSGQLSTNEKLFF
abundance: -; j_gene: TRBJ2-3; v_gene: TRBV5-1; d_gene: -; CDR3nt: TGCGCCAGCAGCTTGAATAATCGGAGACGGAGCACAGATACGCAGTATTTT; CDR3aa: CASSLNNRRRSTDTQYF
abundance: -; j_gene: TRBJ2-7; v_gene: TRBV7-9; d_gene: -; CDR3nt: TGTGCCAGCAGCTTAGCCTTCTCCTACGAGCAGTACTTC; CDR3aa: CASSLAFSYEQYF
abundance: few; j_gene: TRBJ2-7; v_gene: TRBV6-1; d_gene: -; CDR3nt: TGTGCCAGCAGTGATGGCCAGAGGGTCGGGGGAGTGCAGTACTTC; CDR3aa: CASSDGQRVGGVQYF
abundance: -; j_gene: TRBJ1-2; v_gene: TRBV7-9; d_gene: TRBD1; CDR3nt: TGTGCCAGCAGCTTAGTCCAGACAGGGAGGCTCTATGGCTACACCTTC; CDR3aa: CASSLVQTGRLYGYTF
abundance: once; j_gene: TRBJ2-4; v_gene: TRBV27; d_gene: TRBD1; CDR3nt: TGTGCCAGCAGGATACCGACAGGGGGCGCGTACATTCAGTACTTC; CDR3aa: CASRIPTGGAYIQYF
abundance: -; j_gene: TRBJ2-7; v_gene: TRBV6-5; d_gene: TRBD1; CDR3nt: TGTGCCAGCAGTCCCCGGACAGGGTCGGACGAGCAGTACTTC; CDR3aa: CASSPRTGSDEQYF
abundance: -; j_gene: TRBJ1-3; v_gene: TRBV11-3; d_gene: -; CDR3nt: TGTGCCAGCAGCTCGGGACATTTTACAGATCGAAACACCATATATTTT; CDR3aa: CASSSGHFTDRNTIYF
abundance: -; j_gene: TRBJ1-4; v_gene: TRBV19; d_gene: -; CDR3nt: TGTGCCAGTAGTTTTGGCAGGGTTTCGGAAAAACTGTTTTTT; CDR3aa: CASSFGRVSEKLFF
abundance: -; j_gene: TRBJ1-1; v_gene: TRBV9; d_gene: -; CDR3nt: TGTGCCAGCAGCGTGTCAGGGTCAGGGACTGAAGCTTTCTTT; CDR3aa: CASSVSGSGTEAFF
abundance: -; j_gene: TRBJ2-3; v_gene: TRBV10-2; d_gene: TRBD1; CDR3nt: TGCGCCAGCAGTGAGGTGGTGCTGGGACAGGCGCAGTATTTT; CDR3aa: CASSEVVLGQAQYF
abundance: -; j_gene: TRBJ1-2; v_gene: TRBV7-8; d_gene: -; CDR3nt: TGTGCCAGCAGCCTCGGCAGGGCAACGTATGGCTACACCTTC; CDR3aa: CASSLGRATYGYTF
abundance: -; j_gene: TRBJ2-4; v_gene: TRBV5-5; d_gene: -; CDR3nt: TGTGCCAGCAGCTTGCAGGGTATAGCCAAAAACATTCAGTACTTC; CDR3aa: CASSLQGIAKNIQYF
abundance: -; j_gene: TRBJ1-6; v_gene: TRBV6-1; d_gene: -; CDR3nt: TGTGCCAGCAGTGATCAGGGGCATAATTCACCCCTCCACTTT; CDR3aa: CASSDQGHNSPLHF
abundance: -; j_gene: TRBJ2-5; v_gene: TRBV9; d_gene: -; CDR3nt: TGTGCCAGCAGCTTCCAGTACCAAGAGACCCAGTACTTC; CDR3aa: CASSFQYQETQYF
abundance: -; j_gene: TRBJ2-3; v_gene: TRBV7-2; d_gene: -; CDR3nt: TGTGCCAGCAGCTTACGCGGGGACGGGGATACGCAGTATTTT; CDR3aa: CASSLRGDGDTQYF
abundance: -; j_gene: TRBJ2-5; v_gene: TRBV14; d_gene: TRBD2; CDR3nt: TGTGCCAGCAGCCAGGGGTGGACTAGCGGACAAGAGACCCAGTACTTC; CDR3aa: CASSQGWTSGQETQYF
abundance: -; j_gene: TRBJ1-4; v_gene: TRBV19; d_gene: TRBD1; CDR3nt: TGTGCCAGTAGAACGGACAGGGGGACTAATGAAAAACTGTTTTTT; CDR3aa: CASRTDRGTNEKLFF
abundance: -; j_gene: TRBJ2-7; v_gene: TRBV7-9; d_gene: -; CDR3nt: TGTGCCAGCAGCTCCTCTCGCGAGCAGTACTTC; CDR3aa: CASSSSREQYF
abundance: -; j_gene: TRBJ2-7; v_gene: TRBV20-1; d_gene: TRBD2; CDR3nt: TGCAGTGCTAGTTATAGCGGGGGCAGACTCTACGAGCAGTACTTC; CDR3aa: CSASYSGGRLYEQYF
abundance: -; j_gene: TRBJ1-6; v_gene: TRBV7-3; d_gene: -; CDR3nt: TGTGCCAGCAGCTTAGGTATTCAGAATTCACCCCTCCACTTT; CDR3aa: CASSLGIQNSPLHF
abundance: -; j_gene: TRBJ2-7; v_gene: TRBV2; d_gene: TRBD2; CDR3nt: TGTGCCAGCAGTGAAAGTGCGGGGGGTTCCTACGAGCAGTACTTC; CDR3aa: CASSESAGGSYEQYF
abundance: -; j_gene: TRBJ2-5; v_gene: TRBV4-2; d_gene: TRBD2; CDR3nt: TGTGCCAGCAGCCAAGTGGGACTAGCGGGCCAAGAGACCCAGTACTTC; CDR3aa: CASSQVGLAGQETQYF
abundance: -; j_gene: TRBJ2-2; v_gene: TRBV9; d_gene: TRBD1; CDR3nt: TGTGCCAGCAGCGTGGCCGGGACAGGGGGCCGGGGGGAGCTGTTTTTT; CDR3aa: CASSVAGTGGRGELFF